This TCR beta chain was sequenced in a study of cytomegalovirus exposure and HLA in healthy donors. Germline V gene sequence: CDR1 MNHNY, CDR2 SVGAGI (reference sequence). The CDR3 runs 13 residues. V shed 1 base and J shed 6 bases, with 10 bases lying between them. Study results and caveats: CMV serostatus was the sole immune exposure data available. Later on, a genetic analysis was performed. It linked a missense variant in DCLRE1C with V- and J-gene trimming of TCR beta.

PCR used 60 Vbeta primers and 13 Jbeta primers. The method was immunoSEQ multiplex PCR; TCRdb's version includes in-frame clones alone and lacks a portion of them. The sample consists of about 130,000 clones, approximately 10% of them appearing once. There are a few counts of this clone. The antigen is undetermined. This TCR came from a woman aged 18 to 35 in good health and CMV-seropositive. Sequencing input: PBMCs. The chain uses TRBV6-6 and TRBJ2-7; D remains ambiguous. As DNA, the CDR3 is TGTGCCAGCAGTTACTTGGAGTACTCCGAGCAGTACTTC. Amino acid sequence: CASSYLEYSEQYF.